The clone carrying this T cell receptor (beta chain) was seen ten or more times. TCRdb re-called the 5' RACE reads through MiXCR, storing one row per CDR3 protein. The table lists about 30,000 distinct CDR3 sequences, approximately 5% of them singletons. This specimen comes from a study of early T cells in non-severe SARS-CoV-2 infection. The sequence came from an adult who was a healthcare worker with PCR-confirmed SARS-CoV-2 infection or an uninfected control (not recorded which). Sequenced: whole blood.

The DNA for the CDR3 is TGTGCCAGCTATGGGCGGGACAGGGGGCTTCCATTTTTACTCTATGGCTACACCTTC. Protein product: CASYGRDRGLPFLLYGYTF. This chain joins TRBV6-1 and TRBJ1-2; TRBD1 matches 12 bases. Germline trimming cut 8 bases from V and 4 bases from J; bases unmatched to any gene: 20. This CDR3 is built from 19 residues. Germline V gene data show CDR1 as MNHNS and CDR2 as SASEGT.